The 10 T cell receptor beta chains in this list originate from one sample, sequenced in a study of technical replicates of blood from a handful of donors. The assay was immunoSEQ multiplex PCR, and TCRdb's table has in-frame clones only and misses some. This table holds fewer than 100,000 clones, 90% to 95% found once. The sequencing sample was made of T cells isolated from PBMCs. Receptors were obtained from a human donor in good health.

The DNA for the CDR3 is TGTGCCAGCAGCTTAAGGGGGAGAGGTTGGGACAATGAGCAGTTCTTC. Translating it yields CASSLRGRGWDNEQFF. The chain couples TRBV7-6 to TRBJ2-1; D might be TRBD1 (6 bases). The CDR3 totals 16 residues. Germline CDR1 reads SGHVS; CDR2 reads FNYEAQ. V gave up 2 bases and J gave up 5 bases, with 16 bases separating them.

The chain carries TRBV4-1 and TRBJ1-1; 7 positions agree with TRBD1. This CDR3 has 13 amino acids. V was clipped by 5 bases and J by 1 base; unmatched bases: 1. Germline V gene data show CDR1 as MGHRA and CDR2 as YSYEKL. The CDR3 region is CASSSGGNTEAFF. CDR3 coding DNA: TGCGCCAGCAGCTCAGGGGGGAACACTGAAGCTTTCTTT.

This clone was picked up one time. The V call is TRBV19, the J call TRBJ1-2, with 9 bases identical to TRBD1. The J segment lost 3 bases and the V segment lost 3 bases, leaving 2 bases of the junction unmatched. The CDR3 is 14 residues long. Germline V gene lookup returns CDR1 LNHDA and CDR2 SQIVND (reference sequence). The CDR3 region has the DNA TGTGCCAGTAGTATCGGGACAGGGTACTATGGCTACACCTTC. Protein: CASSIGTGYYGYTF.

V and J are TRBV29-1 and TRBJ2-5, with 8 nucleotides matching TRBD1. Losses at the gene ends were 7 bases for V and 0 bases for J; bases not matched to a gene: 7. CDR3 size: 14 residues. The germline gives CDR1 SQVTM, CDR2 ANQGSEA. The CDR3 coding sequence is TGCAGCGCCGAAGGACAGGGTTACCAAGAGACCCAGTACTTC. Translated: CSAEGQGYQETQYF.

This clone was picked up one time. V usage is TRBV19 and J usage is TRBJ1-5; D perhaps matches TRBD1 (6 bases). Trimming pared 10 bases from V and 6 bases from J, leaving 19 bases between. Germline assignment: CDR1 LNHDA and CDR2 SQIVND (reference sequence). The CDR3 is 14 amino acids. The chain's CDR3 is CATRLGGGFQPQHF. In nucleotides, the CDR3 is TGTGCCACAAGGCTTGGGGGGGGCTTTCAGCCCCAGCATTTT.

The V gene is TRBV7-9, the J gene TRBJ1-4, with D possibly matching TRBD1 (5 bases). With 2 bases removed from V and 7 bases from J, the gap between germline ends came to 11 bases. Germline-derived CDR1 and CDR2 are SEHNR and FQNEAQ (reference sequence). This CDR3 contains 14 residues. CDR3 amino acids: CASSLIGEGEKLFF. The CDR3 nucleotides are TGTGCCAGCAGCTTAATAGGGGAAGGTGAAAAACTGTTTTTT.

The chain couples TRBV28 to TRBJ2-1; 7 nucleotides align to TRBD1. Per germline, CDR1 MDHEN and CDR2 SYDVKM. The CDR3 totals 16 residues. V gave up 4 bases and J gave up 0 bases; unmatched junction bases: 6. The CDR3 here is CASSSETGNSYNEQFF. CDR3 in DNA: TGTGCCAGCAGTTCCGAGACAGGGAACTCCTACAATGAGCAGTTCTTC.

DNA of the CDR3: TGTGCCAGCATCCCGCCAGGGGGTCGTTACACCGGGGAGCTGTTTTTT. Amino acids: CASIPPGGRYTGELFF. The chain couples TRBV7-8 to TRBJ2-2, with 7 bases matching TRBD1. The CDR3 extends over 16 amino acids. Germline CDR1 SGHVS, CDR2 FQNEAQ. The ends lost 7 bases at V and 3 bases at J; junction bases unmatched: 11.

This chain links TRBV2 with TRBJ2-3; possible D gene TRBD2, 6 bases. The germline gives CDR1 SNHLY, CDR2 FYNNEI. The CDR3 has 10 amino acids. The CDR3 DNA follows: TGTGTCGGCGGGGAAGATACGCAGTATTTT. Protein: CVGGEDTQYF.

The CDR3 DNA follows: TGCGCCAGCAGCCCGAAAACTAGCGGGGGTATTTTGGCGTTAACCCCCGAGCAGTACTTC. Translation: CASSPKTSGGILALTPEQYF. The V and J genes are TRBV4-1 and TRBJ2-7; 11 bases agree with TRBD2. V shed 4 bases, J shed 6 bases, and the junction held 23 bases outside the gene matches. Germline V lookup: CDR1 MGHRA, CDR2 YSYEKL. CDR3 length: 20 residues.